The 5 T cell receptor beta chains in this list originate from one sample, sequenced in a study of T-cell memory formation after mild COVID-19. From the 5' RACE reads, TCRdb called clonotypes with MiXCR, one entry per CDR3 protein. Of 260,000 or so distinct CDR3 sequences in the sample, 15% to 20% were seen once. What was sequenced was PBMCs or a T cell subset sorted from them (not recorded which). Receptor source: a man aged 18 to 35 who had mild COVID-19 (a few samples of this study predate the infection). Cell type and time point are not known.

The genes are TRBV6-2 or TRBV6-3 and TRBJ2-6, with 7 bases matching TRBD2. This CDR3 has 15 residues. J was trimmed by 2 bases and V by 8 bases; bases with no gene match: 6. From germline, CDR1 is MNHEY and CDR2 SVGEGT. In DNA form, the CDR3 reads TGTGCCAGCCGAAACCGGGGGGCTGGGGCCAACGTCCTGACTTTC. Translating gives CASRNRGAGANVLTF.

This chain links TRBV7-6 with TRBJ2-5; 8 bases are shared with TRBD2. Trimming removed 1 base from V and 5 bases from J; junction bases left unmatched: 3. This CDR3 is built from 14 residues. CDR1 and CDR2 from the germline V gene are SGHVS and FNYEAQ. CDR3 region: CASSLGPSGETQYF. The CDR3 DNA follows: TGTGCCAGCAGCTTAGGGCCTAGCGGGGAGACCCAGTACTTC.

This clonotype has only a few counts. CDR3 in DNA: TGTGCCAGTTCGAACCGCGCCTACGAGCAGTACTTC. The encoded protein is CASSNRAYEQYF. The gene calls are TRBV2 and TRBJ2-7; no definite D call. Germline CDR1 SNHLY, CDR2 FYNNEI. V was cut by 9 bases and J by 2 bases, with 11 bases left in between. The CDR3 runs 12 residues.

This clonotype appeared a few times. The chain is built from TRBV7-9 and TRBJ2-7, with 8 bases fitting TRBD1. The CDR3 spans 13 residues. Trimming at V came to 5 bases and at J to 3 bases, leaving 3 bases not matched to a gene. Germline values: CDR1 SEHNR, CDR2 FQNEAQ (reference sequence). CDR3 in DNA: TGTGCCAGCAGCGTCGGACAGGGCTACGAGCAGTACGTC. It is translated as CASSVGQGYEQYV.

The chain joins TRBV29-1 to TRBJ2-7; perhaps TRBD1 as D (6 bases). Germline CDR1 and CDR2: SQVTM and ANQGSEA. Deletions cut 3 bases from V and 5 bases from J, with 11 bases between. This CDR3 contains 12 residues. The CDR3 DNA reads TGCAGCGTTGACTTGGGGGCCGACGAGCAGTACTTC. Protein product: CSVDLGADEQYF.